What follows are 27 T cell receptor beta chains derived from one specimen sequenced in a study of shared clonotypes between healthy human individuals. The data were produced by immunoSEQ multiplex PCR, yet TCRdb's version contains in-frame clones alone and is incomplete. The repertoire has about 490,000 clones, 65% to 80% of them found once; the top ten carry approximately 12%. The sample comprised PBMCs. Receptors originate from a woman between 40 and 50 years old in good health. Some clones in this sample may be carry-over from other donors' samples.

The V gene is TRBV28, the J gene TRBJ2-7; tentative D call: TRBD2 (6 bases). Trimming pared 5 bases from V and 3 bases from J, leaving 14 bases between. This CDR3 is 14 amino acids long. CDR1 is MDHEN, CDR2 SYDVKM, per germline. The CDR3 nucleotides are TGTGCCAGCAGTCGCTCGGGACTTGGCTACGAGCAGTACTTC. Translated: CASSRSGLGYEQYF.

The gene calls are TRBV28 and TRBJ2-7; 7 nucleotides line up with TRBD2. Per the germline V gene, CDR1 is MDHEN and CDR2 is SYDVKM. The length of the CDR3 is 14 residues. V was clipped by 3 bases and J by 3 bases; unmatched bases: 5. DNA for the CDR3: TGTGCCAGCAGTTTCCGCGGGAGTAACTACGAGCAGTACTTC. Translation gives CASSFRGSNYEQYF.

The chain joins TRBV6-5 to TRBJ1-2; D not resolved. The CDR3 is made up of 16 amino acids. Trimming stripped 0 bases from V and 5 bases from J, with 16 bases between. Germline CDR1 reads MNHEY; CDR2 reads SVGAGI. The CDR3 loop reads CASSYSKQKRGYGYTF. The CDR3 region has the DNA TGTGCCAGCAGTTACTCGAAACAGAAACGAGGATATGGCTACACCTTC.

V gene TRBV21-1 combines with J gene TRBJ2-7. TRBV21-1 counts as a pseudogene. This CDR3 comprises 16 residues. CDR3 amino acids: CASRDGGSHPTYEQYF. DNA for the CDR3: TGTGCCAGCCGGGACGGAGGATCCCATCCTACCTACGAGCAGTACTTC.

The rearrangement uses TRBV6-1 and TRBJ1-2, with 7 positions matching TRBD1. CDR1 is MNHNS and CDR2 is SASEGT in the germline V gene. This CDR3 comprises 14 residues. V trimming: 6 bases; J trimming: 4 bases; junction bases outside the gene matches: 8. CDR3 coding DNA: TGTGCCAGCAGACAAACAGGGGATGGCTATGGCTACACCTTC. Its protein is CASRQTGDGYGYTF.

The J gene is TRBJ2-7, the V gene TRBV13; 7 bases align to TRBD1. Trimming at V came to 4 bases and at J to 5 bases, leaving 5 bases not matched to a gene. Germline V gene data show CDR1 as PRHDT and CDR2 as FYEKMQ (reference sequence). This CDR3 is built from 13 residues. The chain's CDR3 is CASSSRQGDEQYF. The DNA of the CDR3 is TGTGCCAGCAGCTCCAGACAGGGTGACGAGCAGTACTTC.

Note on this clone: A read error may be the cause here, since a much bigger clone is one base away. This chain joins TRBV30 and TRBJ1-1; D unresolved. The germline CDR1 and CDR2 sequences are GTSNPN and SVGIG (reference sequence). CDR3 length: 14 residues. CDR3 residues: CAWSVTEMNTKAFF. As DNA, the CDR3 is TGTGCCTGGAGTGTAACGGAGATGAACACTAAAGCTTTCTTT.

The chain has TRBV27 and TRBJ2-5; perhaps TRBD1 as D (6 bases). V gave up 5 bases and J gave up 5 bases, with 12 bases separating them. CDR3 size: 13 residues. Germline V lookup: CDR1 MNHEY, CDR2 SMNVEV (reference sequence). CDR3 protein: CASSPDRMETQYF. In DNA form, the CDR3 reads TGTGCCAGCAGTCCCGACAGGATGGAGACCCAGTACTTC.

This chain connects TRBV18 to TRBJ2-3, with 8 bases that match TRBD2. CDR1 and CDR2 from the germline V gene are KGHSH and LQKENI. CDR3 length: 17 residues. The V segment lost 3 bases and the J segment 4 bases; nucleotides outside the gene matches: 12. DNA of the CDR3: TGTGCCAGCTCACCCCTACAGGGACTAGGAACGGCAGATACGCAGTATTTT. Translated, it gives CASSPLQGLGTADTQYF.

The V call is TRBV6-5, the J call TRBJ2-7, with 8 bases that match TRBD1. The trim removed 8 bases at V and 2 bases at J, leaving 5 bases unmatched. In germline, CDR1 is MNHEY, CDR2 SVGAGI. The CDR3 length is 13 residues. The CDR3 region is CASGPTGAYEQYF. The DNA of the CDR3 is TGTGCCAGCGGGCCGACAGGGGCCTACGAGCAGTACTTC.

This clone was seen once. The chain carries TRBV5-1 and TRBJ1-1; D not resolved. The V and J ends lost 2 bases and 6 bases respectively, with 11 bases between them. CDR1 and CDR2 (germline): SGHRS, YFSETQ. The CDR3 is 13 amino acids. The CDR3 nucleotides are TGCGCCAGCAGCTTTGAATTGGGTTCTGAAGCTTTCTTT. Protein: CASSFELGSEAFF.

The V and J genes are TRBV6-6 and TRBJ1-2; TRBD1 is a possible D gene (5 bases). Germline CDR1 reads MNHNY; CDR2 reads SVGAGI (reference sequence). Trimming stripped 0 bases from V and 8 bases from J, with 7 bases between. The CDR3 contains 12 residues. CDR3 sequence: CASSYSRDGYTF. CDR3 sequence (DNA): TGTGCCAGCAGTTACTCTAGGGACGGCTACACCTTC.

This chain links TRBV9 with TRBJ1-1, with D perhaps TRBD1 (6 bases). Trimming removed 0 bases from V and 8 bases from J, with 8 bases in between. This CDR3 comprises 12 residues. Per the germline V gene, CDR1 is SGDLS and CDR2 is YYNGEE. The CDR3: CASSVVDREAFF. CDR3 bases: TGTGCCAGCAGCGTAGTCGACAGGGAAGCTTTCTTT. Based on the CDR3 plus reference TRBV9 and TRBJ1-1, the full variable domain is DSGVTQTPKHLITATGQRVTLRCSPRSGDLSVYWYQQSLDQGLQFLIQYYNGEERAKGNILERFSAQQFPDLHSELNLSSLELGDSALYFCASSVVDREAFFGQGTRLTVV.

In DNA form, the CDR3 reads TGCGCCAGCAGCCTGGGACAGGGTAGTGACGTGGAGCTGTTTTTT. Translated, it gives CASSLGQGSDVELFF. The chain couples TRBV5-1 to TRBJ2-2, with TRBD1 matching 9 bases. The germline V gene has CDR1 SGHRS and CDR2 YFSETQ. The CDR3 spans 15 residues. V was clipped by 4 bases and J by 10 bases; unmatched bases: 11.

The V gene is TRBV4-1, the J gene TRBJ2-2, with 7 bases that match TRBD2. CDR3 length: 14 residues. Germline trimming cut 4 bases from V and 7 bases from J; bases unmatched to any gene: 6. Germline V gives CDR1 MGHRA, CDR2 YSYEKL. CDR3 in amino acids: CASSRGLEVGELFF. CDR3 sequence (DNA): TGCGCCAGCAGCCGAGGACTAGAGGTCGGGGAGCTGTTTTTT.

V gene TRBV7-7 combines with J gene TRBJ2-2; 12 bases align to TRBD1. V trimming: 6 bases; J trimming: 3 bases; junction bases outside the gene matches: 5. Germline CDR1 is SSHAT and CDR2 is FNYEAQ (reference sequence). The CDR3 totals 16 residues. This CDR3 reads CASRLGTGGDTGELFF. CDR3 nucleotide sequence: TGTGCCAGCAGACTCGGGACAGGGGGCGACACCGGGGAGCTGTTTTTT.

The chain recombines TRBV7-3 with TRBJ2-3; the D gene is possibly TRBD2 (6 bases). Germline-derived CDR1 and CDR2 are SGHTA and FQGTGA. This CDR3 has 16 residues. V was cut by 3 bases and J by 2 bases, with 15 bases left in between. CDR3 loop: CASSLGGRGFTDTQYF. DNA for the CDR3: TGTGCCAGCAGCTTGGGCGGGCGGGGATTCACAGATACGCAGTATTTT.

The genes are TRBV2 and TRBJ1-3; 7 bases are a match to TRBD1. Germline CDR1 SNHLY, CDR2 FYNNEI. V was pared by 7 bases and J by 0 bases, with 12 bases of the junction left unmatched. This CDR3 contains 17 residues. The DNA of the CDR3 is TGTGCCAGCACCTGGGCGGGGACAGATAACTCTGGAAACACCATATATTTT. Protein: CASTWAGTDNSGNTIYF.

This chain joins TRBV25-1 and TRBJ2-7; no firm D call. V lost 2 bases and J 12 bases, leaving 11 bases between the germline ends. This CDR3 contains 11 residues. Germline values: CDR1 MGHDK, CDR2 SYGVNS. The chain's CDR3 is CASSEGPCVYF. Written as DNA, the CDR3 is TGTGCCAGCAGTGAAGGACCGTGCGTGTACTTC.

This sequence joins TRBV9 and TRBJ1-4; 7 bases are shared with TRBD1. There are 14 residues in the CDR3. The V gene's germline CDR1 is SGDLS and CDR2 YYNGEE. Germline trimming cut 2 bases from V and 8 bases from J; bases unmatched to any gene: 6. CDR3 region: CASSVTGIREKLFF. The CDR3 nucleotides read TGTGCCAGCAGCGTGACAGGGATAAGGGAAAAACTGTTTTTT.

V gene TRBV12-5 combines with J gene TRBJ1-1; D gene unclear. CDR1 is LGHNT and CDR2 is FRNRAP in the germline V gene. This CDR3 has 13 residues. V dropped 1 base and J dropped 4 bases, with 7 bases sitting between them. Here the CDR3 reads CASGLGRSTEAFF. As DNA, the CDR3 is TGTGCTAGTGGTTTGGGTCGGAGCACTGAAGCTTTCTTT.

The rearrangement joins TRBV6-6 to TRBJ2-2, with D uncertain. Germline V gene lookup returns CDR1 MNHNY and CDR2 SVGAGI (reference sequence). With 7 bases removed from V and 2 bases from J, the gap between germline ends came to 11 bases. The CDR3 is 14 residues long. The CDR3 protein is CASKVDLNTGELFF. CDR3 sequence (DNA): TGTGCCAGCAAAGTGGATTTAAACACCGGGGAGCTGTTTTTT.

This clone has a handful of counts. With a much larger clone just one base away, this may be a read error. The chain has TRBV7-9 and TRBJ2-1; 7 bases map to TRBD2. V gave up 1 base and J gave up 15 bases; unmatched junction bases: 15. The CDR3 runs 15 residues. Germline values: CDR1 SEHNR, CDR2 FQNEAQ (reference sequence). CDR3 DNA sequence: TGTGCCAGCAGCTTAGTGGGGCGGGAGCCCCCGCTATGGTTCTTC. As protein: CASSLVGREPPLWFF.

CDR3 protein: CATSGRGGERDTQYF. The CDR3 nucleotides read TGTGCCACCAGCGGACGGGGAGGGGAAAGAGATACGCAGTATTTT. The chain carries TRBV15 and TRBJ2-3; 7 nucleotides agree with TRBD2. Germline V gene data show CDR1 as LNHNV and CDR2 as YYDKDF (reference sequence). This CDR3 region has 15 residues. The junction had 10 bases not matched to a gene; V was cut back by 5 bases and J by 5 bases.

Here the CDR3 reads CASSFEGYGGDEQFF. In DNA form, the CDR3 reads TGCGCCAGCAGCTTTGAAGGGTATGGAGGGGATGAGCAGTTCTTC. This rearrangement joins TRBV5-1 to TRBJ2-1, with D possibly being TRBD2 (6 bases). The CDR3 extends over 15 amino acids. V lost 2 bases, J lost 8 bases, and 17 bases lay in between. Germline CDR1 and CDR2: SGHRS and YFSETQ. Looking up the rest from reference TRBV5-1 and TRBJ2-1 gives the full variable domain: KAGVTQTPRYLIKTRGQQVTLSCSPISGHRSVSWYQQTPGQGLQFLFEYFSETQRNKGNFPGRFSGRQFSNSRSEMNVSTLELGDSALYLCASSFEGYGGDEQFFGPGTRLTVL.

In this sample, this clone turned up a few times. J is TRBJ2-7 and V is TRBV19; 7 bases agree with TRBD1. V lost 4 bases, J lost 3 bases, and 6 bases stayed unmatched. The CDR3 is 14 residues long. Germline V CDR1 and CDR2: LNHDA, SQIVND (reference sequence). CDR3 DNA: TGTGCCAGTAGTAGGTCAGGGGGAATCTACGAGCAGTACTTC. As protein: CASSRSGGIYEQYF.

The genes are TRBV2 and TRBJ2-1; 7 nucleotides agree with TRBD1. Germline trimming cut 8 bases from V and 6 bases from J; bases unmatched to any gene: 7. Germline V gene sequence: CDR1 SNHLY, CDR2 FYNNEI. The length of the CDR3 is 13 residues. The CDR3 coding sequence is TGTGCCAGCGGGCGGACAGGCTTCAATGAGCAGTTCTTC. Its translation: CASGRTGFNEQFF.